Below are 10 T cell receptor beta chains sequenced from a single sample in a study of lung T cells in sarcoidosis with Löfgren's syndrome (dated by TCRdb to 2017 to 2019). This sample was sequenced with an Illumina MiSeq. TCRdb passed the public sequencing reads through fastp at Q25 and MiXCR, retaining productive beta sequences. Every entry covers one CDR3 protein and lists the most common genes and DNA from its rows. The sample contains fewer than 25,000 distinct CDR3 sequences, under 25% of them found a single time. The ten biggest clones cover 0.75% to 0.95% of the sample. The material sequenced was CD4+ T cells from bronchoalveolar lavage. All receptors come from a human donor with sarcoidosis (Löfgren's syndrome or another form), or a control subject (not recorded which).

With respect to this clonotype: This may come from a read error, since a much larger clone is one base off. The V call is TRBV28, the J call TRBJ1-2, with 9 bases identical to TRBD1. Per the germline V gene, CDR1 is MDHEN and CDR2 is SYDVKM. V shed 6 bases and J 4 bases; nucleotides not matched to a gene: 9. This CDR3 comprises 15 residues. CDR3 coding DNA: TGTGCCAGCAGCTTACGGACAGGGGCAAGCTATGGCTACACCTTC. This gives the protein CASSLRTGASYGYTF.

This clonotype occurred many times. CDR3 coding DNA: TGTGCCACCAGTGATTTCAGGGGTGAGCAGTACTTC. Its translation is CATSDFRGEQYF. The chain carries TRBV24-1 and TRBJ2-7; D may be TRBD1 (6 bases). This CDR3 contains 12 residues. CDR1 is KGHDR and CDR2 is SFDVKD in the germline V gene. Trimming took off 1 base at V and 7 bases at J, with 7 bases between the two ends.

The chain couples TRBV29-1 to TRBJ2-7; D is unresolved. Germline CDR1 SQVTM, CDR2 ANQGSEA. Trimming removed 1 base at V and 3 bases at J, with 4 bases between. The length of the CDR3 is 11 residues. CDR3 in DNA: TGCAGCGTTGAAGCTGTCTACGAGCAGTACTTC. Its protein is CSVEAVYEQYF.

V usage is TRBV29-1 and J usage is TRBJ2-7, with a weak D call TRBD1 (6 bases). In germline, CDR1 is SQVTM, CDR2 ANQGSEA. V dropped 6 bases and J dropped 1 base, with 10 bases sitting between them. The CDR3 has 12 residues. This chain's CDR3 is CSVAGQSYEQYF. CDR3 DNA sequence: TGCAGCGTAGCAGGACAGTCCTACGAGCAGTACTTC.

The chain joins TRBV7-9 to TRBJ2-7, with TRBD2 matching 7 bases. Unmatched junction bases numbered 16, after V lost 4 bases and J lost 7 bases. The germline V gene encodes CDR1 SEHNR and CDR2 FQNEAQ (reference sequence). The CDR3 is made up of 16 amino acids. The CDR3 DNA sequence: TGTGCCAGCAGCTCGCGACTAGCAGGAGGGCCTAGGGAGCAGTACTTC. This codes for CASSSRLAGGPREQYF.

This clonotype was detected only a few times. The V gene is TRBV30, the J gene TRBJ2-2, with 9 positions matching TRBD1. The J segment lost 6 bases and the V segment lost 1 base, leaving 6 bases of the junction unmatched. This CDR3 is 15 amino acids long. CDR1 and CDR2 from the germline V gene are GTSNPN and SVGIG (reference sequence). The CDR3 region has the DNA TGTGCCTGGAGTGGAACAGGGGGCAGTCCCGGGGAGCTGTTTTTT. Amino acids: CAWSGTGGSPGELFF.

At least ten counts were recorded for this clonotype. CDR3 in amino acids: CASSSGVRIKTEAFF. For the CDR3, the DNA is TGTGCCAGTAGTTCGGGAGTCAGAATAAAGACTGAAGCTTTCTTT. The chain links TRBV19 to TRBJ1-1; D is unclear. The V and J ends lost 5 bases and 5 bases respectively, with 18 bases between them. The CDR3 loop spans 15 amino acids. Germline CDR1 and CDR2: LNHDA and SQIVND (reference sequence).

As concerns this clonotype: The junction shows a germline mismatch at one end, possibly a read error. The rearrangement uses TRBV19 and TRBJ2-3, with unresolved D. CDR1 is LNHDA and CDR2 is SQIVND in the germline V gene (reference sequence). This CDR3 is built from 14 residues. This CDR3 reads CASRHDKSIDTQYF. DNA for the CDR3: TGTGCCAGTAGGCACGACAAGAGCATAGATACGCAGTATTTT.

This clonotype is deemed medium-sized (0.01 to 0.1%). The chain recombines TRBV27 with TRBJ1-1; D is undetermined. Per germline, CDR1 MNHEY and CDR2 SMNVEV (reference sequence). Trimming took 7 bases from V and 3 from J, leaving 24 bases between them. The CDR3 totals 17 residues. Here the CDR3 DNA reads TGTGCCAGCACACGCGTTACGGGCGTAGGGTTGGACACTGAAGCTTTCTTT. Amino acid sequence: CASTRVTGVGLDTEAFF.

V is TRBV7-2 and J is TRBJ1-2; D unclear. Trimming removed 3 bases at V and 2 bases at J, with 10 bases between. The CDR3 runs 14 residues. The germline V gene encodes CDR1 SGHTA and CDR2 FQGNSA. CDR3 DNA: TGTGCCAGCAGCTTGCTGACACGCAACTATGGCTACACCTTC. This sequence encodes CASSLLTRNYGYTF. Full variable domain (missing parts from reference TRBV7-2 and TRBJ1-2): GAGVSQSPSNKVTEKGKDVELRCDPISGHTALYWYRQSLGQGLEFLIYFQGNSAPDKSGLPSDRFSAERTGGSVSTLTIQRTQQEDSAVYLCASSLLTRNYGYTFGSGTRLTVV.